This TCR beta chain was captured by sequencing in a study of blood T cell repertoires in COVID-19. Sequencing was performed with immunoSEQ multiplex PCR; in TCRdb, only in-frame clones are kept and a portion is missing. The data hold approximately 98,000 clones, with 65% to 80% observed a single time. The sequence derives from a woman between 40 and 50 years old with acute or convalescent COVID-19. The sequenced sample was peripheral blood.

CDR3 bases: TGTGCCAGCAGCGCCACAGGGCAGGCCACCGGGGAGCTGTTTTTT. Translation: CASSATGQATGELFF. The V gene is TRBV7-6, the J gene TRBJ2-2; TRBD1 might be the D (6 bases). The length of the CDR3 is 15 residues. Trimming took off 5 bases at V and 4 bases at J, with 14 bases between the two ends. Germline-derived CDR1 and CDR2 are SGHVS and FNYEAQ. The full variable domain, in which reference TRBV7-6 and TRBJ2-2 provide the parts outside the CDR3, is GAGVSQSPRYKVTKRGQDVALRCDPISGHVSLYWYRQALGQGPEFLTYFNYEAQQDKSGLPNDRFSAERPEGSISTLTIQRTEQRDSAMYRCASSATGQATGELFFGEGSRLTVL.